The next 6 T cell receptor beta chains were all read from a single sample in a study of CD8 T cells in Susac syndrome. Random hexamers primed reverse transcription of about 0.5 to 1 ug RNA. TCRdb passed the immunoSEQ multiplex PCR reads through MiXCR, listing each CDR3 protein once. The repertoire consists of under 200,000 distinct CDR3 sequences, with 90% to 95% occurring once and the leading ten covering 0.15% to 0.2%. Sample: CD8+ T cells from PBMCs. These receptors all come from a human donor with multiple sclerosis.

This sequence joins TRBV5-6 and TRBJ2-5; the match to TRBD2 covers 10 bases. The germline V gene encodes CDR1 SGHDT and CDR2 YYEEEE. The CDR3 is 14 residues long. Trimming at V came to 4 bases and at J to 4 bases, leaving 4 bases not matched to a gene. For the CDR3, the DNA is TGTGCCAGCAGCGCAAGCGGGAGGGCAGAGACCCAGTACTTC. Protein product: CASSASGRAETQYF. Supplemented by reference TRBV5-6 and TRBJ2-5, the full variable domain reads DAGVTQSPTHLIKTRGQQVTLRCSPKSGHDTVSWYQQALGQGPQFIFQYYEEEERQRGNFPDRFSGHQFPNYSSELNVNALLLGDSALYLCASSASGRAETQYFGPGTRLLVL.

V usage is TRBV2 and J usage is TRBJ2-7; the D gene is possibly TRBD2 (6 bases). V lost 6 bases to trimming and J lost 4 bases, with 13 bases between them. The germline gives CDR1 SNHLY, CDR2 FYNNEI. The CDR3 contains 13 residues. The CDR3 DNA reads as TGTGCCAGCAGATCTTGGGAGGCATACGAGCAGTACTTC. Protein sequence: CASRSWEAYEQYF.

The rearrangement links TRBV19 to TRBJ2-7; D ambiguous. This CDR3 spans 14 amino acids. The germline gives CDR1 LNHDA, CDR2 SQIVND (reference sequence). Trimming stripped 5 bases from V and 1 base from J, with 12 bases between. This CDR3 reads CASSPLGVSYEQYF. In DNA form, the CDR3 reads TGTGCCAGTAGTCCCCTCGGAGTGTCCTACGAGCAGTACTTC. Full variable domain (remainder filled in from reference TRBV19 and TRBJ2-7): DGGITQSPKYLFRKEGQNVTLSCEQNLNHDAMYWYRQDPGQGLRLIYYSQIVNDFQKGDIAEGYSVSREKKESFPLTVTSAQKNPTAFYLCASSPLGVSYEQYFGPGTRLTVT.

The chain has TRBV6-5 and TRBJ2-5; perhaps TRBD2 as D (6 bases). The V and J ends lost 6 bases and 3 bases respectively, with 17 bases between them. The germline gives CDR1 MNHEY, CDR2 SVGAGI. The CDR3 sequence is 15 residues long. CDR3 nucleotide sequence: TGTGCCAGCAGGCCCAGCTGGCGGGGTGAAGAGACCCAGTACTTC. The encoded protein is CASRPSWRGEETQYF.

V usage is TRBV6-5 and J usage is TRBJ2-3; 9 positions agree with TRBD2. V was pared by 0 bases and J by 0 bases, with 7 bases of the junction left unmatched. Germline assignment: CDR1 MNHEY and CDR2 SVGAGI. The CDR3 loop spans 18 amino acids. As DNA, the CDR3 is TGTGCCAGCAGTTACTCTTCTCGACTAGCGGTGAGCACAGATACGCAGTATTTT. Amino acids: CASSYSSRLAVSTDTQYF.

The chain combines TRBV7-9 with TRBJ2-7, with D possibly matching TRBD1 (5 bases). Deletions cut 5 bases from V and 3 bases from J, with 14 bases between. This CDR3 contains 14 residues. The germline V gene encodes CDR1 SEHNR and CDR2 FQNEAQ (reference sequence). The CDR3 region is CASSAPRGLYEQYF. CDR3 sequence (DNA): TGTGCCAGCAGCGCACCAAGGGGCCTCTACGAGCAGTACTTC. The entire variable domain, with the rest obtained from reference TRBV7-9 and TRBJ2-7, is as follows: DTGVSQNPRHKITKRGQNVTFRCDPISEHNRLYWYRQTLGQGPEFLTYFQNEAQLEKSRLLSDRFSAERPKGSFSTLEIQRTEQGDSAMYLCASSAPRGLYEQYFGPGTRLTVT.